The 24 T cell receptor beta chains listed next were all sequenced from one sample in a study of blood T cell repertoires in COVID-19. Profiled with immunoSEQ multiplex PCR; TCRdb holds only in-frame clones, not every one. The sample contains some 90,000 clones, approximately 81% of which appear only once. Input material: peripheral blood. All receptors come from a man aged 55 to 70 with acute or convalescent COVID-19.

This clone was counted a single time. J is TRBJ2-5 and V is TRBV28, with a tentative D call TRBD2 (5 bases). Germline lookup yields CDR1 MDHEN and CDR2 SYDVKM. The CDR3 runs to 14 residues. V was pared by 5 bases and J by 5 bases, with 15 bases between. This CDR3 reads CASSPRSGSETQYF. CDR3 nucleotide sequence: TGTGCCAGCAGTCCCCGATCGGGAAGCGAGACCCAGTACTTC.

The rearrangement uses TRBV20-1 and TRBJ2-1; D perhaps matches TRBD1 (5 bases). The CDR3 consists of 18 residues. V shed 3 bases and J shed 4 bases, with 25 bases lying between them. CDR1 and CDR2 from the germline V gene are DFQATT and SNEGSKA (reference sequence). CDR3 DNA sequence: TGCAGTGCTAGTAACTATGGGATCGCCGACAGCCTGTACAATGAGCAGTTCTTC. It encodes CSASNYGIADSLYNEQFF.

This clone was seen a handful of times. The genes are TRBV6-5 and TRBJ1-3; D is unresolved. V shed 2 bases and J shed 1 base, with 6 bases lying between them. Germline values: CDR1 MNHEY, CDR2 SVGAGI. CDR3 length: 14 amino acids. CDR3 nucleotides: TGTGCCAGCAGTTACGCGGGGTCTGGAAACACCATATATTTT. Its protein product is CASSYAGSGNTIYF.

The rearrangement uses TRBV6-6 and TRBJ1-4; 8 bases are shared with TRBD1. The CDR3 totals 15 residues. The germline V gene encodes CDR1 MNHNY and CDR2 SVGAGI (reference sequence). V lost 6 bases, J lost 5 bases, and 8 bases stayed unmatched. CDR3 bases: TGTGCCAGCAGCCCACCCGGACAGGGCAATGAAAAACTGTTTTTT. It specifies CASSPPGQGNEKLFF.

The rearrangement joins TRBV7-2 to TRBJ2-3; weak D call: TRBD2 (6 bases). The V gene's germline CDR1 is SGHTA and CDR2 FQGNSA. CDR3 length equals 16 residues. V was clipped by 1 base and J by 2 bases, with 13 bases between them. The CDR3 spells CASSLGRDLLTDTQYF. CDR3 bases: TGTGCCAGCAGCTTAGGGCGGGATCTACTCACAGATACGCAGTATTTT.

CDR3 in DNA: TGTGCCAGCAGGCAGGGTAACTATGGCTACACCTTC. It is translated as CASRQGNYGYTF. The chain is built from TRBV3-1 (or the pseudogene TRBV3-2) and TRBJ1-2; D might be TRBD1 (5 bases). The V end was cut by 6 bases, the J end by 1 base, with 6 bases between. Germline CDR1 is LGHDT and CDR2 is YNNKEL (reference sequence). The CDR3 extends over 12 amino acids.

The chain is built from TRBV15 and TRBJ1-5, with 10 bases matching TRBD1. CDR1 and CDR2 (germline): LNHNV, YYDKDF (reference sequence). CDR3 length: 15 residues. J lost 6 bases, V lost 0 bases, and 2 bases had no gene match. CDR3 region: CATSRDGTGAQPQHF. CDR3 nucleotides: TGTGCCACCAGCAGAGACGGGACAGGGGCTCAGCCCCAGCATTTT.

The CDR3 DNA follows: TGTGCCAGCAGTGACGACAGGGCCTCAGATACGCAGTATTTT. Protein sequence: CASSDDRASDTQYF. The rearrangement links TRBV2 to TRBJ2-3; 7 nucleotides agree with TRBD1. The CDR3 is 14 residues long. After removal of 3 bases from V and 4 bases from J, the junction contained 4 bases not matched to a gene. Germline-derived CDR1 and CDR2 are SNHLY and FYNNEI.

For the CDR3, the DNA is TGCGCCAGCAGCCAGCAGGGTTTAGGGGCCGGGGAGCTGTTTTTT. This encodes CASSQQGLGAGELFF. The chain recombines TRBV4-3 with TRBJ2-2, with D perhaps TRBD1 (5 bases). CDR3 length: 15 residues. V was pared by 3 bases and J by 6 bases, with 14 bases between. Per germline, CDR1 LGHNA and CDR2 YSLEER.

The V gene is TRBV28, the J gene TRBJ1-2; D ambiguous. The germline gives CDR1 MDHEN, CDR2 SYDVKM. The V end lost 3 bases, the J end lost 8 bases, and 10 bases lay between the germline ends. The CDR3 contains 12 residues. CDR3: CASSFAAGGYTF. DNA of the CDR3: TGTGCCAGCAGTTTTGCAGCGGGGGGCTACACCTTC.

The chain is built from TRBV7-9 and TRBJ1-1; no reliable D call. Trimming removed 5 bases from V and 1 base from J, with 17 bases in between. The length of the CDR3 is 16 residues. Per germline, CDR1 SEHNR and CDR2 FQNEAQ (reference sequence). As DNA, the CDR3 is TGTGCCAGCAGCCCATCGCGAGGCAGTGGGAACACTGAAGCTTTCTTT. Its translation: CASSPSRGSGNTEAFF.

The chain recombines TRBV15 with TRBJ2-2, with D perhaps matching TRBD2 (6 bases). The length of the CDR3 is 16 residues. The germline CDR1 and CDR2 sequences are LNHNV and YYDKDF (reference sequence). V lost 1 base to trimming and J lost 4 bases, with 13 bases between them. The CDR3 sequence: CATSRASGVGTGELFF. The DNA of the CDR3 is TGTGCCACCAGCAGAGCTTCGGGGGTAGGCACCGGGGAGCTGTTTTTT.

As for this clone: Additional DNA sequences in this sample encode the identical CDR3. V gene TRBV7-2 combines with J gene TRBJ2-1; 9 positions match TRBD1. Germline values: CDR1 SGHTA, CDR2 FQGNSA. The CDR3 is 14 amino acids. Germline trimming cut 5 bases from V and 4 bases from J; bases unmatched to any gene: 3. CDR3 nucleotides: TGTGCCAGCAGCCCTGGGACAGGGTACAATGAGCAGTTCTTC. The encoded protein is CASSPGTGYNEQFF.

In its sample, this clone was seen a few times. V usage is TRBV10-3 and J usage is TRBJ2-7, with D possibly TRBD2 on 5 matching bases. Per the germline V gene, CDR1 is ENHRY and CDR2 is SYGVKD. V dropped 6 bases and J dropped 3 bases, with 12 bases sitting between them. This CDR3 contains 13 residues. CDR3 protein: CAIRSMGVYEQYF. Written as DNA, the CDR3 is TGTGCCATCAGATCGATGGGAGTCTACGAGCAGTACTTC.

This sequence joins TRBV4-3 and TRBJ2-7, with a possible D match to TRBD2 (5 bases). Trimming shortened V by 0 bases and J by 3 bases, and 9 bases separated the two germline ends. CDR3 length equals 14 residues. Germline CDR1 LGHNA, CDR2 YSLEER. The CDR3 loop reads CASSQDLGSYEQYF. The CDR3, as DNA: TGCGCCAGCAGCCAAGATCTTGGGAGCTACGAGCAGTACTTC.

This rearrangement joins TRBV27 to TRBJ1-2, with a weak D call TRBD1 (6 bases). Trimming removed 6 bases at V and 0 bases at J, with 17 bases between. From germline, CDR1 is MNHEY and CDR2 SMNVEV (reference sequence). CDR3 length: 16 amino acids. In nucleotides, the CDR3 is TGTGCCAGCAGGTCCTACGGACAGAACGCTAACTATGGCTACACCTTC. Translation gives CASRSYGQNANYGYTF.

The chain uses TRBV18 and TRBJ2-1; 13 positions agree with TRBD2. Per germline, CDR1 KGHSH and CDR2 LQKENI. With 4 bases clipped from V and 7 bases from J, the junction kept 10 bases outside the gene matches. The CDR3 sequence is 17 residues long. The CDR3 protein is CASSLQVGLAGANEQFF. As DNA, the CDR3 is TGTGCCAGCTCACTTCAGGTCGGACTAGCGGGGGCTAATGAGCAGTTCTTC.

The chain couples TRBV5-5 to TRBJ2-2; D possibly corresponds to TRBD1 (6 bases). The CDR3 has 16 amino acids. The germline gives CDR1 SGHKS, CDR2 YYEKEE (reference sequence). V lost 3 bases and J lost 3, with 15 bases in between. This CDR3 is CASSYRWGLDTGELFF. CDR3 nucleotide sequence: TGTGCCAGCAGCTACCGATGGGGGCTGGACACCGGGGAGCTGTTTTTT.

The rearrangement uses TRBV9 and TRBJ1-3; the D gene is possibly TRBD1 (6 bases). CDR1 is SGDLS, CDR2 YYNGEE, per germline. The CDR3 totals 16 residues. V gave up 1 base and J gave up 0 bases, with 11 bases separating them. In DNA, the CDR3 is TGTGCCAGCAGCGTAAACACAGGGTCCTCTGGAAACACCATATATTTT. Residues: CASSVNTGSSGNTIYF.

This chain uses TRBV7-8 with TRBJ2-1; 11 bases align to TRBD2. This CDR3 contains 16 residues. V trimming: 3 bases; J trimming: 2 bases; junction bases outside the gene matches: 3. Per the germline V gene, CDR1 is SGHVS and CDR2 is FQNEAQ. The CDR3 DNA sequence: TGTGCCAGCAGCTTCGTTAGCGGGAGGGCCTACAATGAGCAGTTCTTC. Translation gives CASSFVSGRAYNEQFF. Combining the CDR3 with reference TRBV7-8 and TRBJ2-1 gives the whole variable domain GAGVSQSPRYKVAKRGQDVALRCDPISGHVSLFWYQQALGQGPEFLTYFQNEAQLDKSGLPSDRFFAERPEGSVSTLKIQRTQQEDSAVYLCASSFVSGRAYNEQFFGPGTRLTVL.

This clone was seen only a few times. The chain links TRBV11-1 to TRBJ2-7, with D possibly matching TRBD1 (5 bases). This CDR3 has 12 residues. Germline-derived CDR1 and CDR2 are SGHAT and FQDESV (reference sequence). Trimming cost V 4 bases and J 3 bases, with 7 bases left between them. The DNA for the CDR3 is TGTGCCAGCAGCTCAGGGTTCTACGAGCAGTACTTC. Translation gives CASSSGFYEQYF.

This rearrangement joins TRBV2 to TRBJ1-4; TRBD1 agrees at 9 bases. This CDR3 spans 15 amino acids. The germline gives CDR1 SNHLY, CDR2 FYNNEI. The J segment lost 3 bases and the V segment lost 5 bases, leaving 4 bases of the junction unmatched. CDR3 loop: CASSKQGAPNEKLFF. The CDR3 DNA reads TGTGCCAGCAGTAAACAGGGGGCACCTAATGAAAAACTGTTTTTT.

CDR3 loop: CASSYSNQGRTEAFF. Written as DNA, the CDR3 is TGTGCCAGCAGTTACTCGAACCAGGGTCGGACTGAAGCTTTCTTT. The rearrangement joins TRBV6-5 to TRBJ1-1; TRBD1 is a possible D gene (5 bases). Between the trimmed V and J ends, which lost 0 bases and 5 bases, there was a span of 13 bases. Germline CDR1 and CDR2: MNHEY and SVGAGI. The CDR3 covers 15 residues.

The chain employs TRBV28 and TRBJ2-2; D is ambiguous. CDR1 is MDHEN and CDR2 is SYDVKM in the germline V gene. This CDR3 region has 16 residues. V lost 1 base, J lost 4 bases, and 13 bases lay in between. CDR3 amino acids: CASSLLRDSLTGELFF. DNA for the CDR3: TGTGCCAGCAGTTTATTGAGAGACTCGCTCACCGGGGAGCTGTTTTTT.